This T cell receptor (beta chain) was sequenced during a study of PD-L1 blockade in urothelial cancer. Generated by immunoSEQ multiplex PCR, the TCRdb table keeps only in-frame clones and is missing some. The sample consists of about 81,000 clones, 90% of them appearing once. With 0 bases clipped from V and 5 bases from J, the junction kept 3 bases outside the gene matches. This CDR3 has 15 amino acids. Per germline, CDR1 SGHVS and CDR2 FQNEAQ. This receptor was taken from a man aged 55 to 70 with urothelial cancer. V and J are TRBV7-8 and TRBJ1-4; TRBD1 agrees at 7 bases. The sample consisted of PBMCs, taken around atezolizumab (anti-PD-L1) treatment. CDR3 bases: TGTGCCAGCAGCTTAGCGGGACAGAGGAATGAAAAACTGTTTTTT. Translation gives CASSLAGQRNEKLFF. Supplemented by reference TRBV7-8 and TRBJ1-4, the full variable domain reads GAGVSQSPRYKVAKRGQDVALRCDPISGHVSLFWYQQALGQGPEFLTYFQNEAQLDKSGLPSDRFFAERPEGSVSTLKIQRTQQEDSAVYLCASSLAGQRNEKLFFGSGTQLSVL.